These 21 T cell receptor beta chains originate from one sample sequenced in a study of cytomegalovirus exposure and HLA in healthy donors. PCR was performed using 60 Vbeta and 13 Jbeta primers. Here immunoSEQ multiplex PCR was the method, and the copy in TCRdb shows in-frame clones only, minus some. The data contain roughly 150,000 clones, approximately 81% of them singletons. The sequenced material came from PBMCs. Receptor source: a man aged 30 to 45 in good health and CMV-seropositive.

V and J are TRBV7-9 and TRBJ2-1; possible D gene TRBD1, 5 bases. The V end lost 4 bases, the J end lost 2 bases, and 15 bases lay between the germline ends. Germline CDR1 SEHNR, CDR2 FQNEAQ (reference sequence). This CDR3 has 16 residues. CDR3 loop: CASSSVQTETYNEQFF. CDR3 DNA: TGTGCCAGCAGCTCGGTCCAGACAGAAACCTACAATGAGCAGTTCTTC.

The V call is TRBV11-2, the J call TRBJ2-1; maybe TRBD2 (5 bases). This CDR3 has 15 amino acids. Germline V gene sequence: CDR1 SGHAT, CDR2 FQNNGV. Between the trimmed V and J ends, which lost 1 base and 8 bases, there was a span of 15 bases. The chain's CDR3 is CASSLGLSALDEQFF. The CDR3 nucleotides read TGTGCCAGCAGCTTAGGACTATCTGCCCTGGATGAGCAGTTCTTC.

This clone was counted a single time. This sequence joins TRBV27 and TRBJ1-5, with D possibly matching TRBD1 (5 bases). Germline lookup yields CDR1 MNHEY and CDR2 SMNVEV (reference sequence). The CDR3 loop spans 14 amino acids. The V gene lost 3 bases and the J gene lost 11 bases, with 17 bases spanning the gap. The CDR3: CASSLGRGVESQHF. In nucleotides, the CDR3 is TGTGCCAGCAGTTTGGGACGGGGGGTTGAGTCCCAGCATTTT.

The gene calls are TRBV30 and TRBJ2-5, with 9 bases that match TRBD2. The CDR3 contains 13 residues. J gave up 7 bases and V 1 base, and 4 bases lay outside the gene matches. Germline-derived CDR1 and CDR2 are GTSNPN and SVGIG (reference sequence). CDR3 coding DNA: TGTGCCTGGAGTGCTAGCGGGGCCAGGACCCAGTACTTC. Protein: CAWSASGARTQYF.

The rearrangement links TRBV5-1 to TRBJ2-5, with 11 positions matching TRBD2. Germline assignment: CDR1 SGHRS and CDR2 YFSETQ. With V trimmed by 2 bases and J by 0 bases, 12 bases remained unmatched. The CDR3 contains 19 residues. The CDR3 sequence is CASSLGDVGLAEYQETQYF. The CDR3 region has the DNA TGCGCCAGCAGCTTAGGGGACGTGGGACTAGCGGAGTACCAAGAGACCCAGTACTTC.

Worth noting for this clone: The junction departs from germline at one end; a sequencing error may be responsible. V usage is TRBV10-3 and J usage is TRBJ1-2, with 8 bases that match TRBD1. Germline loops: CDR1 ENHRY, CDR2 SYGVKD. The length of the CDR3 is 11 residues. CDR3 sequence reads: CAISEWGQAYF. CDR3 sequence (DNA): TGTGCCATCAGTGAGTGGGGACAGGCATACTTC.

CDR3 coding DNA: TGTGCCAGCATGAGGGCTGGCTACACCTTC. Its protein product is CASMRAGYTF. The chain employs TRBV27 and TRBJ1-2; the D is unclear. This CDR3 has 10 amino acids. Germline V gene data show CDR1 as MNHEY and CDR2 as SMNVEV (reference sequence). V shed 7 bases and J shed 7 bases, with 7 bases lying between them.

The chain employs TRBV7-2 and TRBJ2-1; 13 bases map to TRBD2. V lost 1 base, J lost 6 bases, and 0 bases stayed unmatched. The CDR3 is 15 amino acids. The germline V gene encodes CDR1 SGHTA and CDR2 FQGNSA. CDR3: CASSLGTSGSNEQFF. DNA of the CDR3: TGTGCCAGCAGCTTAGGGACTAGCGGGAGCAATGAGCAGTTCTTC.

J is TRBJ2-2 and V is TRBV7-9; 10 bases agree with TRBD2. Germline V gene data show CDR1 as SEHNR and CDR2 as FQNEAQ (reference sequence). V gave up 11 bases and J gave up 7 bases; unmatched junction bases: 13. This CDR3 has 15 residues. CDR3 sequence reads: CAFVEREGLDGELFF. The DNA for the CDR3 is TGTGCCTTCGTGGAGCGGGAGGGCCTCGACGGGGAGCTGTTTTTT.

V usage is TRBV7-6 and J usage is TRBJ1-1, with D perhaps matching TRBD1 (5 bases). The CDR3 runs to 13 residues. The germline V gene has CDR1 SGHVS and CDR2 FNYEAQ. Deletions cut 1 base from V and 3 bases from J, with 6 bases between. CDR3 in DNA: TGTGCCAGCAGCTTAGACAGGTACACTGAAGCTTTCTTT. It specifies CASSLDRYTEAFF.

Regarding this clone: The junction shows a germline mismatch at one end, possibly a read error. The rearrangement uses TRBV7-9 and TRBJ2-1; TRBD2 matches 9 bases. The CDR3 extends over 17 amino acids. CDR1 is SEHNR and CDR2 is FQNEAQ in the germline V gene (reference sequence). The CDR3 spells CSSSLSRLAESYNEQFF. The CDR3 DNA reads TGTTCCAGCAGCTTATCCCGACTAGCGGAGTCTTACAATGAGCAGTTCTTC.

The chain is built from TRBV5-4 and TRBJ2-5; TRBD1 aligns across 9 bases. Trimming removed 2 bases from V and 6 bases from J; junction bases left unmatched: 8. The CDR3 sequence is 15 residues long. Looked up from germline, CDR1 is SGHNT and CDR2 is YYREEE (reference sequence). CDR3 residues: CASSFGDRVQQTQYF. The CDR3 DNA follows: TGTGCCAGCAGCTTCGGGGACAGGGTACAACAGACCCAGTACTTC.

The rearrangement joins TRBV11-2 to TRBJ2-1, with a possible D match to TRBD2 (6 bases). CDR1 SGHAT and CDR2 FQNNGV come from the germline V gene. CDR3 size: 14 residues. The V and J ends lost 5 bases and 8 bases respectively, with 16 bases between them. This chain's CDR3 is CASSTGLAHYEQFF. The DNA of the CDR3 is TGTGCCAGCAGCACGGGACTGGCCCATTATGAGCAGTTCTTC. The whole variable domain, filled in from reference TRBV11-2 and TRBJ2-1, reads EAGVAQSPRYKIIEKRQSVAFWCNPISGHATLYWYQQILGQGPKLLIQFQNNGVVDDSQLPKDRFSAERLKGVDSTLKIQPAKLEDSAVYLCASSTGLAHYEQFFGPGTRLTVL.

The chain employs TRBV7-2 and TRBJ2-7, with D perhaps matching TRBD2 (6 bases). Per the germline V gene, CDR1 is SGHTA and CDR2 is FQGNSA. The CDR3 length is 14 residues. V gave up 6 bases and J gave up 2 bases, with 14 bases separating them. CDR3 amino acids: CASSPGTLTYEQYF. CDR3 DNA: TGTGCCAGCAGTCCCGGGACTCTCACCTACGAGCAGTACTTC.

V and J are TRBV13 and TRBJ2-1, with 7 nucleotides matching TRBD2. Germline CDR1 is PRHDT and CDR2 is FYEKMQ (reference sequence). This CDR3 region has 16 residues. J lost 7 bases, V lost 0 bases, and 9 bases had no gene match. This chain's CDR3 is CASSLGSRERENEQFF. The CDR3, as DNA: TGTGCCAGCAGCTTAGGATCGCGGGAGCGGGAAAATGAGCAGTTCTTC. The full variable domain, with the rest looked up from reference TRBV13 and TRBJ2-1, is AAGVIQSPRHLIKEKRETATLKCYPIPRHDTVYWYQQGPGQDPQFLISFYEKMQSDKGSIPDRFSAQQFSDYHSELNMSSLELGDSALYFCASSLGSRERENEQFFGPGTRLTVL.

The chain joins TRBV19 to TRBJ1-5; D not resolved. Germline-derived CDR1 and CDR2 are LNHDA and SQIVND (reference sequence). The CDR3 loop spans 14 amino acids. Between the trimmed V and J ends, which lost 9 bases and 3 bases, there was a span of 15 bases. The CDR3 DNA reads as TGTGCCAGCCGCGCGGGAGGGAACAATCAGCCCCAGCATTTT. Protein: CASRAGGNNQPQHF.

The chain is built from TRBV11-1 and TRBJ2-2, with TRBD2 identical over 8 bases. V shed 4 bases, J shed 0 bases, and the junction held 4 bases outside the gene matches. This CDR3 region has 16 residues. Germline V gives CDR1 SGHAT, CDR2 FQDESV (reference sequence). The chain's CDR3 is CASSYSGTSNTGELFF. The CDR3 region has the DNA TGTGCCAGCAGCTATAGCGGGACCTCGAACACCGGGGAGCTGTTTTTT.

The chain uses TRBV19 and TRBJ2-1; a weak D match, TRBD2 (6 bases). This CDR3 has 15 amino acids. V was trimmed by 5 bases and J by 0 bases, leaving 11 bases between them. CDR1 LNHDA and CDR2 SQIVND come from the germline V gene (reference sequence). The CDR3 reads CASSVLTSSYNEQFF. In DNA form, the CDR3 reads TGTGCCAGTAGTGTCCTGACTAGCTCCTACAATGAGCAGTTCTTC.

The V gene is TRBV18, the J gene TRBJ1-5; D not resolved. Trimming took 5 bases from V and 0 from J, leaving 8 bases between them. Germline CDR1 and CDR2: KGHSH and LQKENI. CDR3 length equals 14 residues. CDR3 coding DNA: TGTGCCAGCTCAGTAAGCTATAGCAATCAGCCCCAGCATTTT. It encodes CASSVSYSNQPQHF.

This clone occurred a few times. This chain connects TRBV4-3 to TRBJ1-4, with TRBD1 matching over 7 bases. V trimming: 0 bases; J trimming: 7 bases; junction bases outside the gene matches: 5. Germline V gives CDR1 LGHNA, CDR2 YSLEER. The CDR3 spans 15 residues. CDR3 in DNA: TGCGCCAGCAGCCAAGATTCCGCAGGGGGTGAAAAACTGTTTTTT. Translation gives CASSQDSAGGEKLFF.

This rearrangement joins TRBV9 to TRBJ2-1, with 9 bases lining up with TRBD2. CDR1 is SGDLS and CDR2 is YYNGEE in the germline V gene. The junction had 7 bases not matched to a gene; V was cut back by 3 bases and J by 3 bases. This CDR3 region has 16 residues. CDR3 amino acids: CASSAGWTSDYNEQFF. The CDR3 coding sequence is TGTGCCAGCAGCGCAGGCTGGACTAGCGACTACAATGAGCAGTTCTTC. The full variable domain, with the rest looked up from reference TRBV9 and TRBJ2-1, is DSGVTQTPKHLITATGQRVTLRCSPRSGDLSVYWYQQSLDQGLQFLIQYYNGEERAKGNILERFSAQQFPDLHSELNLSSLELGDSALYFCASSAGWTSDYNEQFFGPGTRLTVL.